Below are 9 T cell receptor beta chains sequenced from a single sample in a study of cytomegalovirus exposure and HLA in healthy donors. 13 Jbeta primers and 60 Vbeta primers were used for the PCR. Assay: immunoSEQ multiplex PCR; the TCRdb copy retains only in-frame clones and omits some. The sample has 95,000 to 150,000 clones; around 69% are singletons. Sample: PBMCs. These receptors were obtained from a woman between 35 and 50 years old in good health and CMV-seropositive.

This chain connects TRBV25-1 to TRBJ1-4; a possible D gene is TRBD1 (5 bases). The CDR3 contains 12 residues. Trimming shortened V by 4 bases and J by 6 bases, and 6 bases separated the two germline ends. Germline V gives CDR1 MGHDK, CDR2 SYGVNS. CDR3 protein: CASSVRDEKLFF. The CDR3, as DNA: TGTGCCAGCAGTGTCAGGGATGAAAAACTGTTTTTT. Full variable domain (rest looked up from reference TRBV25-1 and TRBJ1-4): EADIYQTPRYLVIGTGKKITLECSQTMGHDKMYWYQQDPGMELHLIHYSYGVNSTEKGDLSSESTVSRIRTEHFPLTLESARPSHTSQYLCASSVRDEKLFFGSGTQLSVL.

This CDR3 reads CASSDSGQGARGNTEAFF. CDR3 DNA: TGCGCCAGCAGCGATTCCGGACAGGGGGCTAGAGGGAACACTGAAGCTTTCTTT. The V and J genes are TRBV4-1 and TRBJ1-1; 11 bases agree with TRBD1. The germline CDR1 and CDR2 sequences are MGHRA and YSYEKL. CDR3 length: 18 amino acids. V trimming: 5 bases; J trimming: 1 base; junction bases outside the gene matches: 12.

The chain carries TRBV10-3 and TRBJ1-1; D is possibly TRBD1 (6 bases). Germline V gene sequence: CDR1 ENHRY, CDR2 SYGVKD. CDR3 length: 16 residues. Trimming shortened V by 3 bases and J by 1 base, and 15 bases separated the two germline ends. The CDR3 sequence: CAISDQGIRPNTEAFF. For the CDR3, the DNA is TGTGCCATCAGTGACCAGGGGATACGACCGAACACTGAAGCTTTCTTT.

The CDR3 DNA is TGTGCCAGCTCATTGGGGCAGGGAATCGGCACTGAAGCTTTCTTT. It is translated as CASSLGQGIGTEAFF. This chain connects TRBV18 to TRBJ1-1; tentatively, D is TRBD1 (5 bases). The CDR3 runs to 15 residues. Per germline, CDR1 KGHSH and CDR2 LQKENI. Trimming took 5 bases from V and 4 from J, leaving 17 bases between them.

About this clone itself: Other nucleotide sequences in the sample specify the same CDR3. The V call is TRBV9, the J call TRBJ1-2, with a tentative D call TRBD1 (5 bases). Trimming removed 0 bases from V and 7 bases from J, with 7 bases in between. CDR1 is SGDLS and CDR2 is YYNGEE in the germline V gene. This CDR3 is 12 amino acids long. As DNA, the CDR3 is TGTGCCAGCAGCGTAGGGAGGGGTGGCTACACCTTC. Translated, it gives CASSVGRGGYTF.

V gene TRBV7-2 combines with J gene TRBJ1-1; TRBD1 agrees at 8 bases. Germline CDR1 reads SGHTA; CDR2 reads FQGNSA. CDR3 length: 13 residues. V lost 3 bases to trimming and J lost 5 bases; unmatched junction nucleotides: 2. The CDR3 loop is CASSFDRGTEAFF. The CDR3 nucleotides read TGTGCCAGCAGCTTCGACAGGGGAACTGAAGCTTTCTTT.

The chain combines TRBV7-9 with TRBJ1-2; D remains unclear. The CDR3 is 14 amino acids. The V end was cut by 4 bases, the J end by 3 bases, with 12 bases between. Germline loops: CDR1 SEHNR, CDR2 FQNEAQ (reference sequence). The CDR3 loop reads CASSSRYQDYGYTF. The CDR3 nucleotides are TGTGCCAGCAGCTCCCGATACCAGGACTATGGCTACACCTTC.

This rearrangement joins TRBV12-5 to TRBJ2-1, with D uncertain. Germline loops: CDR1 LGHNT, CDR2 FRNRAP. V was shortened by 0 bases and J by 6 bases, with 6 bases between the two germline ends. There are 13 residues in the CDR3. The CDR3 sequence: CASGLVRSNEQFF. CDR3 bases: TGTGCTAGTGGTTTGGTACGGAGCAATGAGCAGTTCTTC.

The V call is TRBV5-6, the J call TRBJ1-5, with TRBD1 matching 7 bases. The CDR3 runs 13 residues. The trim removed 0 bases at V and 6 bases at J, leaving 0 bases unmatched. CDR1 is SGHDT, CDR2 YYEEEE, per germline. In DNA, the CDR3 is TGTGCCAGCAGCTTGGGACAGGGTCAGCCCCAGCATTTT. This translates into CASSLGQGQPQHF.